The 16 T cell receptor beta chains listed next were all sequenced from one sample in a study of T cell clonality in common variable immunodeficiency (dated by TCRdb to between 2014 and 2016). What the work shows at the level of the full study, not this receptor alone: CVID TCRbeta sequences reportedly showed fewer deletions and N-nucleotide insertions and lacked highly modified clones with 13 or more V deletions.

The library was built by means of the immunoSEQ multiplex PCR assay. TCRdb took this table from immuneACCESS and kept in-frame rearrangements with V and J called. Such tables lack part of the clones; where checked against another copy, unresolved V genes explain under half of the gap, and the rest is unexplained. There are several thousand clones in this sample, and none of them is a singleton. Clones ranked in the top ten supply around 4.5% of the sample. No antigen has been identified for these receptors. Sequencing was carried out using peripheral blood mononuclear cells. The origin of the receptors is a human donor with common variable immunodeficiency.

Notes on this clone: Read data end 3 residues before the CDR3 end; the end is taken from the germline J gene. The chain is built from TRBV10-2 and TRBJ2-1; weak D call: TRBD2 (6 bases). V was cut by 8 bases and J by 4 bases, with 12 bases left in between. The CDR3 consists of 13 residues. The germline V gene has CDR1 WSHSY and CDR2 SAAADI. The covered CDR3 bases are TGCGCCAGCGAGGTGCGGGGTTACAATGAG. Amino acid sequence: CASEVRGYNE. The complete CDR3 sequence is CASEVRGYNEQFF.

This clone has a count of ten or more. The CDR3 DNA, read in part, is TGCAGCGTTGAAGATTCCTTTTGGGACAGGGACAGCACAGATACG. Its protein product is CSVEDSFWDRDSTDT. The full CDR3 protein reads CSVEDSFWDRDSTDTQYF. This chain connects TRBV29-1 to TRBJ2-3; 9 nucleotides match TRBD1. Read coverage stops 3 residues before the CDR3 terminus; the germline J gene supplies the remainder. V gave up 0 bases and J gave up 0 bases; unmatched junction bases: 10. CDR3 size: 18 residues. Germline assignment: CDR1 SQVTM and CDR2 ANQGSEA.

This clone has a count of ten or more. The read ends 3 residues shy of where the CDR3 ends; the end is completed using the germline J gene. The gene calls are TRBV19 and TRBJ1-2; 7 bases agree with TRBD1. The CDR3 is 14 residues long. V trimming: 5 bases; J trimming: 4 bases; junction bases outside the gene matches: 7. Per germline, CDR1 LNHDA and CDR2 SQIVND (reference sequence). The CDR3 sequence: CASSSVGTVYGYTF. The sequenced CDR3 bases are TGTGCCAGTAGTTCAGTCGGGACAGTCTATGGC.

This clone appeared many times. The CDR3 extends 3 residues past the end of the read, so its final part is completed from the germline J gene. V and J are TRBV7-8 and TRBJ2-1; 7 positions match TRBD2. Trimming took 3 bases from V and 4 from J; bases not matched to a gene: 3. The germline V gene encodes CDR1 SGHVS and CDR2 FQNEAQ. This CDR3 comprises 14 residues. CDR3: CASSFRDYYNEQFF. The CDR3 bases that were read are TGTGCCAGCAGCTTCCGGGACTATTACAATGAG. Full variable domain (missing parts from reference TRBV7-8 and TRBJ2-1): GAGVSQSPRYKVAKRGQDVALRCDPISGHVSLFWYQQALGQGPEFLTYFQNEAQLDKSGLPSDRFFAERPEGSVSTLKIQRTQQEDSAVYLCASSFRDYYNEQFFGPGTRLTVL.

At least ten counts were recorded for this clone. Coverage ceases 3 residues before the CDR3 finishes, and the germline J gene fills in the end. The V and J genes are TRBV11-2 and TRBJ2-1, with TRBD2 matching over 11 bases. Losses at the gene ends were 5 bases for V and 4 bases for J; bases not matched to a gene: 4. In germline, CDR1 is SGHAT, CDR2 FQNNGV. The CDR3 consists of 15 residues. The CDR3 region is CASSLGTSGYNEQFF. CDR3 DNA (partial): TGTGCCAGCAGCCTAGGGACTAGCGGATACAATGAG.

This clone was seen many times. The CDR3 extends 3 residues past the end of the read, so its final part is completed from the germline J gene. The rearrangement joins TRBV7-9 to TRBJ1-1; no clear D. With 4 bases removed from V and 1 base from J, the gap between germline ends came to 7 bases. This CDR3 contains 13 residues. The germline CDR1 and CDR2 sequences are SEHNR and FQNEAQ (reference sequence). Partial CDR3 DNA: TGTGCCAGCAGCTCGGTGTCGAACACTGAA. Protein: CASSSVSNTE. In full, the CDR3 is CASSSVSNTEAFF.

This clone was picked up many times. Read sequence stops 3 residues before the CDR3 end, and the germline J gene provides the missing end. This rearrangement joins TRBV2 to TRBJ2-7, with 8 bases that match TRBD2. The J segment lost 0 bases and the V segment lost 8 bases, leaving 6 bases of the junction unmatched. The CDR3 covers 14 residues. Germline loops: CDR1 SNHLY, CDR2 FYNNEI. This chain's CDR3 is CASVLAGSSYEQYF. CDR3 bases read: TGTGCCAGCGTTTTAGCGGGGAGCTCCTACGAG.

This clone ranks as medium-sized. The read ends 3 residues early relative to the CDR3; the germline J gene fills the gap. The same CDR3 is also encoded by other DNA sequences in this sample. The V call is TRBV18, the J call TRBJ2-7; 7 bases match TRBD2. CDR3 length: 14 residues. J was trimmed by 6 bases and V by 6 bases; bases with no gene match: 11. Germline-derived CDR1 and CDR2 are KGHSH and LQKENI. Partial CDR3 DNA: TGTGCCAGCTCCCGGACGGCGGGAGCATCCGAG. It codes for CASSRTAGASE. The whole CDR3 sequence reads CASSRTAGASEQYF. Together with reference TRBV18 and TRBJ2-7, the CDR3 gives the full variable domain: NAGVMQNPRHLVRRRGQEARLRCSPMKGHSHVYWYRQLPEEGLKFMVYLQKENIIDESGMPKERFSAEFPKEGPSILRIQQVVRGDSAAYFCASSRTAGASEQYFGPGTRLTVT.

This clone was found many times. The sequenced fragment ends 3 residues before the CDR3 boundary, so the rest is inferred from the germline J gene. The genes are TRBV20-1 and TRBJ2-3; 10 positions match TRBD2. CDR1 DFQATT and CDR2 SNEGSKA come from the germline V gene (reference sequence). J was trimmed by 2 bases and V by 4 bases; bases with no gene match: 9. The CDR3 contains 16 residues. The CDR3 loop reads CSATYLAGAFTDTQYF. Partial CDR3 DNA: TGCAGTGCTACTTACCTAGCGGGGGCCTTCACAGATACG.

This clone was counted ten times or more. The sequence runs out 3 residues before the end of the CDR3; the remainder is reconstructed from the germline J gene. This chain links TRBV2 with TRBJ1-2; maybe TRBD1 (6 bases). V gave up 5 bases and J gave up 7 bases, with 17 bases separating them. Germline assignment: CDR1 SNHLY and CDR2 FYNNEI. This CDR3 is 14 amino acids long. The CDR3 DNA, read in part, is TGTGCCAGCAGTAATACTCAGGGGTTGGGTGGC. It codes for CASSNTQGLGG. The entire CDR3 sequence reads CASSNTQGLGGYTF.

This clone was observed a handful of times. The CDR3 end lies 3 residues beyond the end of the read and is filled in from the germline J gene. The J gene is TRBJ2-5, the V gene TRBV19; 9 nucleotides line up with TRBD1. V trimming: 6 bases; J trimming: 6 bases; junction bases outside the gene matches: 11. The CDR3 is made up of 15 amino acids. Looked up from germline, CDR1 is LNHDA and CDR2 is SQIVND (reference sequence). Incomplete CDR3 DNA: TGTGCCAGTAGCCGAACAGGGGGCGCTTATAAGACC. It encodes CASSRTGGAYKT. The CDR3 in its entirety is CASSRTGGAYKTQYF.

This clone has ten or more counts. The DNA ends 3 residues before the CDR3 does, and the rest of the CDR3 is filled in from the germline J gene. The gene calls are TRBV2 and TRBJ2-2, with 10 bases that match TRBD2. The CDR3 contains 17 residues. Germline trimming cut 8 bases from V and 0 bases from J; bases unmatched to any gene: 9. Germline values: CDR1 SNHLY, CDR2 FYNNEI. Partial CDR3 DNA: TGTGCCAGCGGGGGGCTTCTAGCGGGAGCGAACACCGGGGAG. Residues: CASGGLLAGANTGE. The CDR3 reads in full as CASGGLLAGANTGELFF.

This clone was seen at least ten times. The read ends 3 residues before the CDR3 terminus; that terminus is restored from the germline J gene. The V gene is TRBV19, the J gene TRBJ1-5; TRBD1 is a possible D gene (6 bases). Trimming took 6 bases from V and 9 from J, leaving 12 bases between them. Per the germline V gene, CDR1 is LNHDA and CDR2 is SQIVND (reference sequence). CDR3 length equals 12 residues. CDR3: CASSYRERPQHF. CDR3 bases read: TGTGCCAGTAGCTACAGGGAGCGGCCC. The variable domain in full, with the rest retrieved from reference TRBV19 and TRBJ1-5, is DGGITQSPKYLFRKEGQNVTLSCEQNLNHDAMYWYRQDPGQGLRLIYYSQIVNDFQKGDIAEGYSVSREKKESFPLTVTSAQKNPTAFYLCASSYRERPQHFGDGTRLSIL.

There are many counts of this clone. The observed sequence ends 3 residues before the CDR3 terminus, with the missing tail filled in from the germline J gene. V usage is TRBV30 and J usage is TRBJ1-1; the match to TRBD1 covers 10 bases. This CDR3 has 14 residues. V dropped 6 bases and J dropped 2; count of bases not matched to a gene: 6. CDR1 and CDR2 from the germline V gene are GTSNPN and SVGIG (reference sequence). CDR3 bases read: TGTGCCTGTAGGGGACAGGGGATCAACACTGAA. Protein: CACRGQGINTE. The entire CDR3 protein reads CACRGQGINTEAFF.

In this sample, this clone turned up many times. The read ends 3 residues early relative to the CDR3; the germline J gene fills the gap. Other DNA sequences of this sample code for an identical CDR3. This chain connects TRBV7-2 to TRBJ1-1, with 8 bases identical to TRBD1. This CDR3 contains 13 residues. CDR1 is SGHTA and CDR2 is FQGNSA in the germline V gene. V was clipped by 9 bases and J by 7 bases; unmatched bases: 10. The covered CDR3 bases are TGTGCCAGTAGCGACGGGACAGGCTATGAA. Its translation is CASSDGTGYE. The CDR3 in full is CASSDGTGYEAFF.

This clone was found many times. The CDR3 extends 3 residues past the end of the read, so its final part is completed from the germline J gene. This sequence joins TRBV7-9 and TRBJ2-5, with D uncertain. CDR1 and CDR2 from the germline V gene are SEHNR and FQNEAQ (reference sequence). This CDR3 is built from 13 residues. V lost 3 bases and J 1 base, leaving 6 bases between the germline ends. The DNA read from the CDR3 is TGTGCCAGCAGCTTCTGGGCCCAAGAGACC. Its protein product is CASSFWAQET. The whole CDR3 is CASSFWAQETQYF.